A selection of T cell receptor beta chains follows, all from one sample in a study of response to subunit inactivated influenza vaccine. Via MiXCR, TCRdb re-called the RT-PCR reads, giving one row per CDR3 protein. The data contain hundreds of thousands of distinct CDR3 sequences, around 15% of them singletons. Sequences were derived from PBMCs from blood, sampled less than 15 days before vaccination. All receptors derive from a man aged 45-65 years who received an inactivated influenza vaccine. CDR3s include the opening cysteine and the closing phenylalanine or tryptophan. The order of the fields is J gene, V gene, clone size, D gene, CDR3 protein, CDR3 DNA. D genes are given only for firm matches. Some rows mark clone size as missing; the rest say once, few, many or name a class of expanded clone.

J gene: TRBJ2-1
V gene: TRBV5-1
clone size: few
D gene: TRBD2
CDR3 protein: CASSLDAGVGYNEQFF
CDR3 DNA: TGCGCCAGCAGCTTAGACGCGGGAGTAGGATACAATGAGCAGTTCTTC

J gene: TRBJ1-2
V gene: TRBV12-3/TRBV12-4
clone size: many
D gene: .
CDR3 protein: CASSPSSGPYGYTF
CDR3 DNA: TGTGCCAGCAGTCCCAGTTCAGGTCCCTATGGCTACACCTTC

J gene: TRBJ2-2
V gene: TRBV6-5
clone size: few
D gene: TRBD1
CDR3 protein: CASSYSGTGVIGELFF
CDR3 DNA: TGTGCCAGCAGTTACTCCGGGACAGGGGTGATCGGGGAGCTGTTTTTT

J gene: TRBJ2-1
V gene: TRBV19
clone size: many
D gene: .
CDR3 protein: CASSIGGGYNNEQFF
CDR3 DNA: TGTGCCAGTAGTATCGGTGGGGGTTACAACAATGAGCAGTTCTTC

J gene: TRBJ2-5
V gene: TRBV12-3/TRBV12-4
clone size: .
D gene: TRBD2
CDR3 protein: CASSRGLAGAETQYF
CDR3 DNA: TGTGCCAGCAGCCGGGGACTAGCGGGAGCCGAGACCCAGTACTTC

J gene: TRBJ2-2
V gene: TRBV10-3
clone size: .
D gene: .
CDR3 protein: CAISESPQGNTGELFF
CDR3 DNA: TGTGCCATCAGTGAGTCCCCCCAGGGGAACACCGGGGAGCTGTTTTTT

J gene: TRBJ2-2
V gene: TRBV7-2
clone size: few
D gene: TRBD2
CDR3 protein: CASSIPSGRAAGELFF
CDR3 DNA: TGTGCCAGCAGCATCCCTAGCGGGAGGGCGGCCGGGGAGCTGTTTTTT

J gene: TRBJ2-1
V gene: TRBV5-1
clone size: many
D gene: .
CDR3 protein: CASSLAPEYEQFF
CDR3 DNA: TGCGCCAGCAGCTTGGCCCCGGAGTATGAGCAGTTCTTC

J gene: TRBJ2-7
V gene: TRBV23-1
clone size: few
D gene: TRBD1
CDR3 protein: CASSHPDRGGYEQYF
CDR3 DNA: TGCGCCAGCAGTCACCCGGACAGGGGTGGGTACGAGCAGTACTTC

J gene: TRBJ2-2
V gene: TRBV7-8
clone size: .
D gene: .
CDR3 protein: CASSLAFGYTGELFF
CDR3 DNA: TGTGCCAGCAGCTTAGCTTTTGGGTACACCGGGGAGCTGTTTTTT

J gene: TRBJ2-1
V gene: TRBV7-8
clone size: few
D gene: .
CDR3 protein: CASSKSLDEQFF
CDR3 DNA: TGTGCCAGCAGTAAATCGCTAGACGAGCAGTTCTTC

J gene: TRBJ2-3
V gene: TRBV6-5
clone size: .
D gene: .
CDR3 protein: CASSYSRDTTDTQYF
CDR3 DNA: TGTGCCAGCAGTTACTCGAGAGATACCACAGATACGCAGTATTTT

J gene: TRBJ1-2
V gene: TRBV4-2
clone size: few
D gene: TRBD1
CDR3 protein: CASSQDRTGGTGYTF
CDR3 DNA: TGTGCCAGCAGCCAAGATCGTACAGGGGGCACGGGCTACACCTTC

J gene: TRBJ2-2
V gene: TRBV6-5
clone size: few
D gene: TRBD2
CDR3 protein: CASSYSGLAGGYVGELFF
CDR3 DNA: TGTGCCAGCAGTTACTCAGGACTAGCGGGAGGGTACGTCGGGGAGCTGTTTTTT

J gene: TRBJ1-1
V gene: TRBV6-1
clone size: .
D gene: .
CDR3 protein: CASMVLGRLTEAFF
CDR3 DNA: TGTGCCAGCATGGTTTTAGGGCGTTTGACTGAAGCTTTCTTT

J gene: TRBJ1-1
V gene: TRBV6-5
clone size: .
D gene: .
CDR3 protein: CASSYTPAGSNTEAFF
CDR3 DNA: TGTGCCAGCAGTTATACTCCTGCAGGGTCAAACACTGAAGCTTTCTTT

J gene: TRBJ2-1
V gene: TRBV2
clone size: .
D gene: .
CDR3 protein: CASSEAPSYNEQFF
CDR3 DNA: TGTGCCAGCAGTGAAGCACCGTCCTACAATGAGCAGTTCTTC

J gene: TRBJ1-5
V gene: TRBV7-8
clone size: few
D gene: .
CDR3 protein: CASSLGGQISNQPQHF
CDR3 DNA: TGTGCCAGCAGCTTAGGGGGACAAATTAGCAATCAGCCCCAGCATTTT

J gene: TRBJ1-5
V gene: TRBV6-2/TRBV6-3
clone size: few
D gene: .
CDR3 protein: CASSLYLRGNQPQHF
CDR3 DNA: TGTGCCAGCAGTCTCTACTTAAGGGGCAATCAGCCCCAGCATTTT

J gene: TRBJ2-3
V gene: TRBV4-2
clone size: few
D gene: .
CDR3 protein: CASSQAPGITDTQYF
CDR3 DNA: TGTGCCAGCAGCCAAGCCCCCGGGATCACAGATACGCAGTATTTT

J gene: TRBJ2-5
V gene: TRBV29-1
clone size: .
D gene: .
CDR3 protein: CSVEAPGGWGPQETQYF
CDR3 DNA: TGCAGCGTTGAAGCTCCGGGCGGGTGGGGCCCCCAAGAGACCCAGTACTTC

J gene: TRBJ2-6
V gene: TRBV7-2
clone size: few
D gene: .
CDR3 protein: CASSLDSGLRANVLTF
CDR3 DNA: TGTGCCAGCAGCTTAGATTCTGGGTTACGGGCCAACGTCCTGACTTTC

J gene: TRBJ2-1
V gene: TRBV10-3
clone size: many
D gene: TRBD1
CDR3 protein: CAITPGQYNEQFF
CDR3 DNA: TGTGCCATCACCCCGGGACAGTACAATGAGCAGTTCTTC

J gene: TRBJ2-5
V gene: TRBV3-1
clone size: many
D gene: TRBD2
CDR3 protein: CASSQTSGSQETQYF
CDR3 DNA: TGTGCCAGCAGCCAAACTAGCGGGAGCCAAGAGACCCAGTACTTC

J gene: TRBJ2-4
V gene: TRBV7-9
clone size: few
D gene: TRBD1
CDR3 protein: CASSPGTGGGIQYF
CDR3 DNA: TGTGCCAGCAGCCCCGGGACAGGCGGTGGCATTCAGTACTTC

J gene: TRBJ2-2
V gene: TRBV12-3/TRBV12-4
clone size: many
D gene: .
CDR3 protein: CASSLGRTNTGELFF
CDR3 DNA: TGTGCCAGCAGTTTAGGTCGGACGAACACCGGGGAGCTGTTTTTT

J gene: TRBJ1-5
V gene: TRBV20-1
clone size: .
D gene: .
CDR3 protein: CSASRELNQPQHF
CDR3 DNA: TGCAGTGCTAGCAGGGAACTCAATCAGCCCCAGCATTTT

J gene: TRBJ1-3
V gene: TRBV4-1
clone size: many
D gene: .
CDR3 protein: CASSQVVSGNTIYF
CDR3 DNA: TGCGCCAGCAGCCAAGTTGTCTCTGGAAACACCATATATTTT

J gene: TRBJ2-7
V gene: TRBV28
clone size: few
D gene: .
CDR3 protein: CASSFRAEFSYEQYF
CDR3 DNA: TGTGCCAGCAGCTTCAGGGCCGAATTCTCCTACGAGCAGTACTTC

J gene: TRBJ2-1
V gene: TRBV15
clone size: .
D gene: .
CDR3 protein: CATSKRFNEQFF
CDR3 DNA: TGTGCCACCAGCAAGCGGTTTAATGAGCAGTTCTTC

J gene: TRBJ1-5
V gene: TRBV20-1
clone size: few
D gene: .
CDR3 protein: CSARDGSTSNQPQHF
CDR3 DNA: TGCAGTGCTAGAGATGGGAGCACTAGCAATCAGCCCCAGCATTTT

J gene: TRBJ2-7
V gene: TRBV2
clone size: .
D gene: .
CDR3 protein: CASSGQSEQYF
CDR3 DNA: TGTGCCAGCAGTGGACAGTCCGAGCAGTACTTC

J gene: TRBJ2-3
V gene: TRBV7-2
clone size: .
D gene: TRBD1
CDR3 protein: CASSLIGQGANTDTQYF
CDR3 DNA: TGTGCCAGCAGCTTAATTGGACAGGGGGCTAACACAGATACGCAGTATTTT

J gene: TRBJ1-2
V gene: TRBV4-3
clone size: few
D gene: .
CDR3 protein: CASSQNPQVDGYTF
CDR3 DNA: TGCGCCAGCAGCCAAAACCCACAGGTGGACGGCTACACCTTC

J gene: TRBJ2-1
V gene: TRBV10-1
clone size: .
D gene: TRBD2
CDR3 protein: CASSSTSGNEQFF
CDR3 DNA: TGCGCCAGCAGCTCGACTAGCGGGAATGAGCAGTTCTTC

J gene: TRBJ2-1
V gene: TRBV7-2
clone size: few
D gene: TRBD2
CDR3 protein: CASSRGTSNEQFF
CDR3 DNA: TGTGCCAGCAGCCGGGGGACTAGCAATGAGCAGTTCTTC

J gene: TRBJ2-1
V gene: TRBV7-3
clone size: .
D gene: .
CDR3 protein: CASSRDSPANEQFF
CDR3 DNA: TGTGCCAGCAGCCGGGACTCTCCGGCAAATGAGCAGTTCTTC

J gene: TRBJ2-2
V gene: TRBV20-1
clone size: few
D gene: TRBD1
CDR3 protein: CSATGVQGAGTGELFF
CDR3 DNA: TGCAGTGCGACGGGGGTGCAGGGGGCGGGCACCGGGGAGCTGTTTTTT

J gene: TRBJ2-1
V gene: TRBV5-6
clone size: many
D gene: .
CDR3 protein: CASSLLVEQFF
CDR3 DNA: TGTGCCAGCAGCTTGTTGGTTGAGCAGTTCTTC

J gene: TRBJ2-5
V gene: TRBV29-1
clone size: .
D gene: .
CDR3 protein: CSVERSQYF
CDR3 DNA: TGCAGCGTTGAGCGGTCCCAGTACTTC

J gene: TRBJ2-7
V gene: TRBV28
clone size: .
D gene: TRBD1
CDR3 protein: CASSSGQGFREQYF
CDR3 DNA: TGTGCCAGCAGTTCCGGACAGGGTTTTCGCGAGCAGTACTTC

J gene: TRBJ2-1
V gene: TRBV7-9
clone size: .
D gene: TRBD2
CDR3 protein: CASSRGLARGGEQFF
CDR3 DNA: TGTGCCAGCAGCCGTGGACTAGCGCGAGGGGGTGAGCAGTTCTTC

J gene: TRBJ1-5
V gene: TRBV6-1
clone size: many
D gene: TRBD1
CDR3 protein: CASSQTFRDRGQTKPQHF
CDR3 DNA: TGTGCCAGCAGTCAGACCTTCCGGGACAGGGGGCAAACGAAGCCCCAGCATTTT

J gene: TRBJ2-4
V gene: TRBV2
clone size: .
D gene: .
CDR3 protein: CASQAERDIQYF
CDR3 DNA: TGTGCCAGCCAAGCGGAAAGGGACATTCAGTACTTC

J gene: TRBJ1-1
V gene: TRBV19
clone size: .
D gene: .
CDR3 protein: CASSIDFSSVNTEAFF
CDR3 DNA: TGTGCCAGTAGTATAGATTTTAGTTCGGTGAACACTGAAGCTTTCTTT

J gene: TRBJ1-2
V gene: TRBV12-3/TRBV12-4
clone size: few
D gene: .
CDR3 protein: CASSFRGGPNGYTF
CDR3 DNA: TGTGCCAGCAGTTTTAGGGGAGGACCTAATGGCTACACCTTC

J gene: TRBJ2-1
V gene: TRBV14
clone size: .
D gene: TRBD2
CDR3 protein: CASSASGRGYNEQFF
CDR3 DNA: TGTGCCAGCAGCGCTAGCGGGAGGGGCTACAATGAGCAGTTCTTC